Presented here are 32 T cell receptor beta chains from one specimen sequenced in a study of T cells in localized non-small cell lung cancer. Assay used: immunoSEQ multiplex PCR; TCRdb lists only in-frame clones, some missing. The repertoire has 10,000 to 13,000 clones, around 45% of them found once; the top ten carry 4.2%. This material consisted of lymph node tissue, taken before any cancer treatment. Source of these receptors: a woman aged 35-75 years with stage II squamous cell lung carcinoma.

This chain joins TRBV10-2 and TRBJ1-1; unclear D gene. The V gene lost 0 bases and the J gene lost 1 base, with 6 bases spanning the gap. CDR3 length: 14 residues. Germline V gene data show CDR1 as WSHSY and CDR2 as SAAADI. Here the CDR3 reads CASSESAGNTEAFF. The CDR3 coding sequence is TGCGCCAGCAGTGAGTCGGCAGGGAACACTGAAGCTTTCTTT.

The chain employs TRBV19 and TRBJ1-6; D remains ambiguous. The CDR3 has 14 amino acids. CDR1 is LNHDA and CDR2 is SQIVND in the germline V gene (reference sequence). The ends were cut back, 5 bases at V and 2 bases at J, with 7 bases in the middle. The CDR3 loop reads CASSLWTYNSPLHF. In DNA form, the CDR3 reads TGTGCCAGTAGTCTGTGGACCTATAATTCACCCCTCCACTTT. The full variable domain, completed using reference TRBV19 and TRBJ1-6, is DGGITQSPKYLFRKEGQNVTLSCEQNLNHDAMYWYRQDPGQGLRLIYYSQIVNDFQKGDIAEGYSVSREKKESFPLTVTSAQKNPTAFYLCASSLWTYNSPLHFGNGTRLTVT.

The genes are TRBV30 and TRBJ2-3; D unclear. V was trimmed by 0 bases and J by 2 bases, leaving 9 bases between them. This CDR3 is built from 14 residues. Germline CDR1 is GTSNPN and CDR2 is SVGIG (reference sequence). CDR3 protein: CAWSVLGATDTQYF. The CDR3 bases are TGTGCCTGGAGTGTACTGGGCGCCACAGATACGCAGTATTTT. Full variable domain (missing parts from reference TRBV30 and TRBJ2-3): SQTIHQWPATLVQPVGSPLSLECTVEGTSNPNLYWYRQAAGRGLQLLFYSVGIGQISSEVPQNLSASRPQDRQFILSSKKLLLSDSGFYLCAWSVLGATDTQYFGPGTRLTVL.

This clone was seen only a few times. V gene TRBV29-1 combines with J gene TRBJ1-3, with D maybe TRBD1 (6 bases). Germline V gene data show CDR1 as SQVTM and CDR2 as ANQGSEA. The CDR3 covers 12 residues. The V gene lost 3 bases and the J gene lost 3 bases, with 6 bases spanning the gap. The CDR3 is CSVDRGGNTIYF. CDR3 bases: TGCAGCGTTGACAGGGGTGGAAACACCATATATTTT.

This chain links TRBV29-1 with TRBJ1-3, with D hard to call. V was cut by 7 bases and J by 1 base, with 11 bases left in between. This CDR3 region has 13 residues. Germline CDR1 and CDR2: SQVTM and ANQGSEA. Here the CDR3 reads CSGAEGSGNTIYF. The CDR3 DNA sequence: TGCAGCGGGGCGGAAGGGTCTGGAAACACCATATATTTT. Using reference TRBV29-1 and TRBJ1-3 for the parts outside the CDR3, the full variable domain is SAVISQKPSRDICQRGTSLTIQCQVDSQVTMMFWYRQQPGQSLTLIATANQGSEATYESGFVIDKFPISRPNLTFSTLTVSNMSPEDSSIYLCSGAEGSGNTIYFGEGSWLTVV.

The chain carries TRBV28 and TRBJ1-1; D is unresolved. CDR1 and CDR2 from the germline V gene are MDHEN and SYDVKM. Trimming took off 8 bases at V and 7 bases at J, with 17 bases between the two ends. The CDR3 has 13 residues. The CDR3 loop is CASPGPGGYEAFF. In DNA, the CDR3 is TGTGCCAGCCCCGGACCCGGAGGGTATGAAGCTTTCTTT.

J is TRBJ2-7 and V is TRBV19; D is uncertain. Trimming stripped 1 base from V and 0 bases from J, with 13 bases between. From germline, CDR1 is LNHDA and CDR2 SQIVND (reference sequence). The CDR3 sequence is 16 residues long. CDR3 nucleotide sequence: TGTGCCAGTAGTATAGGGGCTCAAGGGCCCTCCTACGAGCAGTACTTC. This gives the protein CASSIGAQGPSYEQYF. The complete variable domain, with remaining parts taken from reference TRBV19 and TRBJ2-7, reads DGGITQSPKYLFRKEGQNVTLSCEQNLNHDAMYWYRQDPGQGLRLIYYSQIVNDFQKGDIAEGYSVSREKKESFPLTVTSAQKNPTAFYLCASSIGAQGPSYEQYFGPGTRLTVT.

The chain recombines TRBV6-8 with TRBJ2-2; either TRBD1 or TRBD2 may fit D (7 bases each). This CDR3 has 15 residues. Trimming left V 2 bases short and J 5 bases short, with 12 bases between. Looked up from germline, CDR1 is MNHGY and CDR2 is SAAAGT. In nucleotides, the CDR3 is TGTGCCAGCAGTTACGCAGGGGGGGTAACCGGGGAGCTGTTTTTT. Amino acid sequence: CASSYAGGVTGELFF.

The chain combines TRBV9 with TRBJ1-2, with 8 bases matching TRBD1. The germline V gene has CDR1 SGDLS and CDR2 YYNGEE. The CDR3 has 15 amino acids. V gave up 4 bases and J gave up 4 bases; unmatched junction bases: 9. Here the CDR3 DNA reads TGTGCCAGCAGCCCTAGACAGGGGTCAACCTATGGCTACACCTTC. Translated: CASSPRQGSTYGYTF.

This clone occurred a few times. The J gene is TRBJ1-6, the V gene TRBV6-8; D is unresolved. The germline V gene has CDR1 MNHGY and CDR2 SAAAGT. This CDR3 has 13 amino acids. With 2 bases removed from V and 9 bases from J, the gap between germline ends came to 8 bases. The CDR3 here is CASSYVETSPLHF. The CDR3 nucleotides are TGTGCCAGCAGTTACGTAGAGACTTCACCCCTCCACTTT.

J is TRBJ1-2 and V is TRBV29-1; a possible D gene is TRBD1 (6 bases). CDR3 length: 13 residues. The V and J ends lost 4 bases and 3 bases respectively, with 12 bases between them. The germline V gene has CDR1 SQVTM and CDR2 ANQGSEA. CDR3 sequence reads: CSVGGGLYYGYTF. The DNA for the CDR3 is TGCAGCGTTGGTGGGGGCCTTTACTATGGCTACACCTTC. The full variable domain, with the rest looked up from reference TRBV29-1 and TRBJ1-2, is SAVISQKPSRDICQRGTSLTIQCQVDSQVTMMFWYRQQPGQSLTLIATANQGSEATYESGFVIDKFPISRPNLTFSTLTVSNMSPEDSSIYLCSVGGGLYYGYTFGSGTRLTVV.

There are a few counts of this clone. The CDR3 nucleotides are TGTGCCTGGGGCAGGGCCCCTGGAAACACCATATATTTT. Residues: CAWGRAPGNTIYF. The chain recombines TRBV30 with TRBJ1-3, with a possible D match to TRBD1 (5 bases). Germline lookup yields CDR1 GTSNPN and CDR2 SVGIG (reference sequence). Trimming pared 5 bases from V and 2 bases from J, leaving 10 bases between. This CDR3 is 13 amino acids long.

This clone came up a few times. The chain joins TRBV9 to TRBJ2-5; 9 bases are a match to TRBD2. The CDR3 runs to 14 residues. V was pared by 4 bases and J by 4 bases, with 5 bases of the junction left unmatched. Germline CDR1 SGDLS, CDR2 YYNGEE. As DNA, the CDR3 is TGTGCCAGCAGCCCTCTAGCGGGACGAGAGACCCAGTACTTC. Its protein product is CASSPLAGRETQYF.

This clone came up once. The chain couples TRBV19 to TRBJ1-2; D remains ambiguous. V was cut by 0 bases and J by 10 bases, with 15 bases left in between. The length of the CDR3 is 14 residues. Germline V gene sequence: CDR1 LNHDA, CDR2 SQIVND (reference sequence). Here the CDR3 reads CASSIEAGGSPYTF. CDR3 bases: TGTGCCAGTAGTATAGAGGCTGGTGGGTCGCCCTACACCTTC.

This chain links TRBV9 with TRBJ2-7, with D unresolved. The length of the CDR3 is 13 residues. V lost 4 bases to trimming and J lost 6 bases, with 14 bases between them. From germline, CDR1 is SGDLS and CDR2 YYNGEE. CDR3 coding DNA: TGTGCCAGCAGCCTGTCCTACTCGGCCGAGCAGTACTTC. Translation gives CASSLSYSAEQYF.

For the CDR3, the DNA is TGTGCCAGCAGTGAAGCACGCAGGGTCTATGGCTACACCTTC. Amino acid sequence: CASSEARRVYGYTF. The chain has TRBV6-1 and TRBJ1-2; D is perhaps TRBD1 (5 bases). Germline CDR1 and CDR2: MNHNS and SASEGT. This CDR3 region has 14 residues. Trimming removed 0 bases from V and 4 bases from J, with 9 bases in between.

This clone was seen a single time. The CDR3 DNA reads TGCAGCGCCGCCGGAAACGTCCCTGAAGCTTTCTTT. Protein sequence: CSAAGNVPEAFF. The genes are TRBV29-1 and TRBJ1-1; D is ambiguous. Trimming took 7 bases from V and 6 from J, leaving 15 bases between them. The CDR3 loop spans 12 amino acids. Germline V gene data show CDR1 as SQVTM and CDR2 as ANQGSEA.

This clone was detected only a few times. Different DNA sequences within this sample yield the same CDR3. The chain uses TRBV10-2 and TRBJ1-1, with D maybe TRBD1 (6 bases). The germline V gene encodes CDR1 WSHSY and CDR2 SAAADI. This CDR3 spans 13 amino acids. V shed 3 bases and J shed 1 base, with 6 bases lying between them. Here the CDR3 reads CASSDRGNTEAFF. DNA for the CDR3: TGCGCCAGCAGTGACAGGGGGAACACTGAAGCTTTCTTT.

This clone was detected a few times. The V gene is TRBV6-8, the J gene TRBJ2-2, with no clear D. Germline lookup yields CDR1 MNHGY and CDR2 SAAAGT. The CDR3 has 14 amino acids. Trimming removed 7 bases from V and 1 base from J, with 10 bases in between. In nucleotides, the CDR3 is TGTGCCAGCACAGCACTGCTGAACACCGGGGAGCTGTTTTTT. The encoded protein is CASTALLNTGELFF.

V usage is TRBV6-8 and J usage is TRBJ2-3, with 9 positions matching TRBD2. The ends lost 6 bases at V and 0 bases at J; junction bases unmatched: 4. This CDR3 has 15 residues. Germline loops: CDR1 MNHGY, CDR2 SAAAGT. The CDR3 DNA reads TGTGCCAGCAGCCCTACTAGCGGGAGCACAGATACGCAGTATTTT. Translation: CASSPTSGSTDTQYF.

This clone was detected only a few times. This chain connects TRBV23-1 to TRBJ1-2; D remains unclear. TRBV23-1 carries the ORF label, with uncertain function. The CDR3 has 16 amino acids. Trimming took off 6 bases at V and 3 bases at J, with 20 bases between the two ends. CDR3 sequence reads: CASRTPIPSKDYGYTF. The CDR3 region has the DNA TGCGCCAGCAGAACCCCGATCCCCTCGAAGGACTATGGCTACACCTTC.

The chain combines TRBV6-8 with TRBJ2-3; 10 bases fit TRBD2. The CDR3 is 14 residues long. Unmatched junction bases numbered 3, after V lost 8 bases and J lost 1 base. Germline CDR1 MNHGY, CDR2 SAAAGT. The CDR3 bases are TGTGCCAGCCAGCTAGCGGGAGGCACAGATACGCAGTATTTT. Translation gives CASQLAGGTDTQYF.

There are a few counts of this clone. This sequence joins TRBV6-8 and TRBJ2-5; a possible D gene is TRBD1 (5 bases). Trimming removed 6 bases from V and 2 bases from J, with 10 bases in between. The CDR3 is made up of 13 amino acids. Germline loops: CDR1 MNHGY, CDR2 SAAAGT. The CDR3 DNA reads TGTGCCAGCAGGACCAGACAGCAAGAGACCCAGTACTTC. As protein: CASRTRQQETQYF.

This CDR3 reads CASSAGGLSLSNQPQHF. For the CDR3, the DNA is TGTGCCAGCAGCGCCGGCGGACTTTCCTTAAGCAATCAGCCCCAGCATTTT. The chain has TRBV6-8 and TRBJ1-5, with D hard to call. Between the trimmed V and J ends, which lost 6 bases and 1 base, there was a span of 19 bases. CDR1 is MNHGY, CDR2 SAAAGT, per germline. The CDR3 runs to 17 residues.

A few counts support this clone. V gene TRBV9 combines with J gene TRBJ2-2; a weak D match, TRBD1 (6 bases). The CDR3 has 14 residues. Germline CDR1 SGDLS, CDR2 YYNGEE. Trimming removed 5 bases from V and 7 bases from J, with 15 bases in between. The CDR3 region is CASREQGFSGELFF. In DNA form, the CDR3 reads TGTGCCAGCAGGGAACAGGGTTTTAGCGGGGAGCTGTTTTTT.

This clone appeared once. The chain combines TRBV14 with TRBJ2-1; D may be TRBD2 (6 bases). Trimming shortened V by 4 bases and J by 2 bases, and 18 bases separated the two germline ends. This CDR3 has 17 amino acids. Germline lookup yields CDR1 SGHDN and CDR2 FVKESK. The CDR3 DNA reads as TGTGCCAGCAGCCGCGGGGCCCGGAGGAGTCCCTACAATGAGCAGTTCTTC. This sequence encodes CASSRGARRSPYNEQFF.

CDR3 residues: CATSRGGTSLQWGQFF. For the CDR3, the DNA is TGTGCCACCAGCAGAGGAGGGACTAGCCTTCAATGGGGGCAGTTCTTC. This chain links TRBV15 with TRBJ2-1, with 9 positions matching TRBD2. This CDR3 comprises 16 residues. Germline V lookup: CDR1 LNHNV, CDR2 YYDKDF (reference sequence). V was pared by 1 base and J by 12 bases, with 13 bases of the junction left unmatched. Together with reference TRBV15 and TRBJ2-1, the CDR3 gives the full variable domain: DAMVIQNPRYQVTQFGKPVTLSCSQTLNHNVMYWYQQKSSQAPKLLFHYYDKDFNNEADTPDNFQSRRPNTSFCFLDIRSPGLGDTAMYLCATSRGGTSLQWGQFFGPGTRLTVL.

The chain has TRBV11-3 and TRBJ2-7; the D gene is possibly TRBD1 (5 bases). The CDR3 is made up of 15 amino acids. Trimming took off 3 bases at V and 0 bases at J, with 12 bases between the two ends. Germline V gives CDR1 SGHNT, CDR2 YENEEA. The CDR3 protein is CASSLPQASSYEQYF. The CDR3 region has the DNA TGTGCCAGCAGCTTGCCACAGGCCTCCTCCTACGAGCAGTACTTC.

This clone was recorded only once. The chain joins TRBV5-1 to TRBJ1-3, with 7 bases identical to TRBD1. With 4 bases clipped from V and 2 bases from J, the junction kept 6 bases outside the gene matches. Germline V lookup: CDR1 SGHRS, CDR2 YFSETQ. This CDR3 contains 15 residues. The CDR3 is CASSAGQTTGNTIYF. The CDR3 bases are TGCGCCAGCAGCGCGGGACAGACTACTGGAAACACCATATATTTT.

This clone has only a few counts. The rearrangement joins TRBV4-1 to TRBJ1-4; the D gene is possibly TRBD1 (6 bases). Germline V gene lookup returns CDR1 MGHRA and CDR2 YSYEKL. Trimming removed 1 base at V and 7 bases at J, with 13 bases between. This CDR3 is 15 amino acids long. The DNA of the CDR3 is TGCGCCAGCAGCCAAGTAAGAGGAGGGGGTGAAAAACTGTTTTTT. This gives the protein CASSQVRGGGEKLFF.

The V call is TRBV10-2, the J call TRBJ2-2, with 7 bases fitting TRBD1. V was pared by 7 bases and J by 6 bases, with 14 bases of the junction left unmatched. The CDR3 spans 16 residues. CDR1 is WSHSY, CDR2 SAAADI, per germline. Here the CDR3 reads CASKMTGSGLPGELFF. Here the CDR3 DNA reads TGCGCCAGCAAGATGACAGGGTCGGGTCTTCCCGGGGAGCTGTTTTTT.

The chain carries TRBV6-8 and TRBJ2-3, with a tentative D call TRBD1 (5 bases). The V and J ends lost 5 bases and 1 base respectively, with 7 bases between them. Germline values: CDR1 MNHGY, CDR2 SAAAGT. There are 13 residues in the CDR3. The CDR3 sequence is CASSVGGTDTQYF. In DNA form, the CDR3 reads TGTGCCAGCAGTGTAGGGGGCACAGATACGCAGTATTTT.